Listed below are T cell receptor beta chains from one sample, sequenced in a study of blood T cell repertoires in COVID-19. Method: immunoSEQ multiplex PCR; TCRdb's copy keeps in-frame clones and lacks some. The sample has 210,000 or so clones, over 75% seen once. The sample taken for sequencing was peripheral blood. The source is a woman aged 40-49 years who had recovered from COVID-19. The CDR3 runs from the conserved cysteine through the conserved F or W. Each record gives: CDR3 length, V gene, J gene, CDR3 protein.

>12|TRBV25-1|TRBJ1-1
CASSEYTGQAFF
>15|TRBV29-1|TRBJ2-3
CSVVEGAGHTDTQYF
>16|TRBV15|TRBJ2-2
CATSRERLANTGELFF
>15|TRBV7-9|TRBJ1-1
CASSPPGRAHTEAFF
>14|TRBV10-3|TRBJ2-3
CAISAEAGWDTQYF
>16|TRBV7-2|TRBJ1-6
CASSLNQPGDNSPLHF
>15|TRBV4-1|TRBJ2-7
CASSQEETLAYEQYF
>18|TRBV19|TRBJ1-5
CASSMGEGIPRRNQPQHF
>14|TRBV6-5|TRBJ2-3
CATLQPGSTDTQYF
>16|TRBV27|TRBJ2-7
CASSLSLGQGIYEQYF
>16|TRBV6-4|TRBJ2-3
CASSDSETDRADTQYF
>16|TRBV7-9|TRBJ2-1
CASSWISVSSYNEQFF
>14|TRBV28|TRBJ2-7
CASSYTGSIREQYF
>18|TRBV11-2|TRBJ2-1
CASSLGVGLRYRRNEQFF
>15|TRBV28|TRBJ2-1
CASRSGGQGTNEQFF
>15|TRBV20-1|TRBJ2-3
CSASRTSGPTDTQYF
>14|TRBV9|TRBJ2-1
CASSVVWDFSEQFF
>15|TRBV5-1|TRBJ2-1
CASSFGGSRDNEQFF
>15|TRBV5-1|TRBJ2-6
CASSPRVAGANVLTF
>18|TRBV28|TRBJ1-2
CASSLPPLWRGRGDGYTF
>15|TRBV7-8|TRBJ1-4
CASSSAGQGNEKLFF
>18|TRBV30|TRBJ2-1
CAWSVIRTSGGSYNEQFF
>13|TRBV7-9|TRBJ2-7
CASSSDKTYEQYF
>15|TRBV27|TRBJ2-1
CASSSSGEQYNEQFF
>15|TRBV28|TRBJ2-1
CASSPSGGSYNEQFF
>14|TRBV18|TRBJ1-1
CASSLGQGGREAFF
>15|TRBV10-3|TRBJ1-1
CAISERDREEIEAFF
>14|TRBV9|TRBJ1-6
CASSVRGQDSPLHF
>14|TRBV5-8|TRBJ1-6
CASSLVRGRSPLHF
>16|TRBV4-1|TRBJ1-4
CASSQDYGNTNEKLFF
>19|TRBV2|TRBJ2-2
CASRERPGLAGSNAGELFF
>16|TRBV28|TRBJ2-1
CASSSVRWTFTREQFF
>16|TRBV28|TRBJ1-3
CASSPWTGVGGNTIYF
>17|TRBV5-4|TRBJ2-1
CATGGSGSTERYNEQFF
>13|TRBV7-2|TRBJ2-7
CASSPPTSYEQYF
>13|TRBV6-5|TRBJ1-2
CASSSGHNYGYTF
>15|TRBV28|TRBJ1-4
CASSFRSGFREKLFF
>12|TRBV29-1|TRBJ1-3
CSVVDSGNTIYF
>12|TRBV27|TRBJ2-7
CASSTSSYEQYF
>14|TRBV18|TRBJ2-7
CASSATTGGYEQYF